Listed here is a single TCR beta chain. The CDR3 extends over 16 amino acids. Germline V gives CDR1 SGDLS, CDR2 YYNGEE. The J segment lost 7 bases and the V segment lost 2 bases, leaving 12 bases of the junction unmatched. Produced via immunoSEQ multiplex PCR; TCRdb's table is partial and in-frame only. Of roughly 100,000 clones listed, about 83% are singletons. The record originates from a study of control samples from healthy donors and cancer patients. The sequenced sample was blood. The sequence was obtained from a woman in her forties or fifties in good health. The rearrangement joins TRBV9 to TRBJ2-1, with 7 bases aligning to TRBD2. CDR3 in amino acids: CASSVYEGGPRNEQFF. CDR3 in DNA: TGTGCCAGCAGCGTTTATGAGGGAGGGCCTCGGAATGAGCAGTTCTTC.